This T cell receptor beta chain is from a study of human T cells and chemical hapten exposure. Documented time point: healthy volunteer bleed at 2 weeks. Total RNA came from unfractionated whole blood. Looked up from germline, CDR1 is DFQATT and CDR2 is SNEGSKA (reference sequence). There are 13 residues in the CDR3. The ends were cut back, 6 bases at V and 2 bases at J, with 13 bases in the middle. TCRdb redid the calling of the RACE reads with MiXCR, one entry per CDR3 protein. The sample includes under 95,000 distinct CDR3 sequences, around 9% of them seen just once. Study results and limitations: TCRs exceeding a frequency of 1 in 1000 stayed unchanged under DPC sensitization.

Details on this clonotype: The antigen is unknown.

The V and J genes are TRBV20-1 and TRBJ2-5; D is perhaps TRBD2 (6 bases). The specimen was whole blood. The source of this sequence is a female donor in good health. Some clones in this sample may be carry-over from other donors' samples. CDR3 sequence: CSAFGTEQETQYF. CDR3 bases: TGCAGTGCCTTCGGGACTGAACAAGAGACCCAGTACTTC.